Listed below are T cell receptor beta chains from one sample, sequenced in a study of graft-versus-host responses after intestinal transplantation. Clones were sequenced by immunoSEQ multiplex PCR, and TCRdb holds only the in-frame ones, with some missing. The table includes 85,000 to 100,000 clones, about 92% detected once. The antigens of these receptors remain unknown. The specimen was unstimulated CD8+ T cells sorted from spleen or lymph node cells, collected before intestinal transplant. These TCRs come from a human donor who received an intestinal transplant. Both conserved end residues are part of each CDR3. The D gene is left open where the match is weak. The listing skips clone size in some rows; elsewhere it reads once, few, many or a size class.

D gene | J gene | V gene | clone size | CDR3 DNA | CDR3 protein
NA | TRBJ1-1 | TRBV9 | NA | TGTGCCAGCAGCGCTTACAGGGATGGGGGTGGTGAAGCTTTCTTT | CASSAYRDGGGEAFF
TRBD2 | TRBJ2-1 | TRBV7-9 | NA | TGTGCCAGCAGCTTAGCACAAGGGACTAGTTTAGCGCAGTTCTTC | CASSLAQGTSLAQFF
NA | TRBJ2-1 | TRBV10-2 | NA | TGCGCCAGCAGTGGGGGGGGCCGGAATGAGCAGTTCTTC | CASSGGGRNEQFF
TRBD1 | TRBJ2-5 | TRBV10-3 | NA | TGTGCCATCAGTGAGTCGACGGGACAGGGGGCAGAGGAGACCCAGTACTTC | CAISESTGQGAEETQYF
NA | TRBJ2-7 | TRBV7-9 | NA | TGTGCCAGCAGCTTAAGCACCCGGGGCGAGCAGTACTTC | CASSLSTRGEQYF
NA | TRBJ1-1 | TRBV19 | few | TGTGCCAGCCTACCGGGACACCAAAACACTGAAGCTTTCTTT | CASLPGHQNTEAFF
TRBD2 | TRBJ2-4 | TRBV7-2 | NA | TGTGCCAGCAGCCCAGGACTAGCGGGAGGCGCCAAAAACATTCAGTACTTC | CASSPGLAGGAKNIQYF
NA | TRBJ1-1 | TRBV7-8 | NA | TGTGCCAGCAGCTGGAGGACAGACCTCGCTGAAGCTTTCTTT | CASSWRTDLAEAFF
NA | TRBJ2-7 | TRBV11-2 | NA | TGTGCCAGCAGCTTAGGACGGGGGCAGTACTTC | CASSLGRGQYF
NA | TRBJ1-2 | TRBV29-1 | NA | TGCAGCGTTGAAATCCAGGGTCTTAACTATGGCTACACCTTC | CSVEIQGLNYGYTF
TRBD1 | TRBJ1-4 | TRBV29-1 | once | TGCAGCGTTGAATCTGGTACAGGGGGCTTTATTGTTATTGAAAAACTGTTTTTT | CSVESGTGGFIVIEKLFF
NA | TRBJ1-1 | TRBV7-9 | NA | TGTGCCAGCAGCTCCGGCTCCGATTCGACAGGCCGGGGCACTGAAGCTTTCTTT | CASSSGSDSTGRGTEAFF
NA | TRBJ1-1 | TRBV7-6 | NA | TGTGCCAGCAGCCCTCAGGGTGGGTCTACTGAAGCTTTCTTT | CASSPQGGSTEAFF
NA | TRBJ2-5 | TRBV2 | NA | TGTGCCAGCTCAGGGCGCTCCTACCAAGAGACCCAGTACTTC | CASSGRSYQETQYF
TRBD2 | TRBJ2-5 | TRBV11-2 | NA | TGTGCCAGCAGCCTCCAAACTAGCGGGGGCCCCCAAGGGACCCAGTACTTC | CASSLQTSGGPQGTQYF
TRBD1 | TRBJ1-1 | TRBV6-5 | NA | TGTGCCACTTCGAGACAGGGTAGGGAGAACACTGAAGCTTTCTTT | CATSRQGRENTEAFF
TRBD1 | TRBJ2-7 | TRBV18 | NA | TGTGCCAGTTCCACCGGGACAGCTGGATACGAGCAGTACTTC | CASSTGTAGYEQYF
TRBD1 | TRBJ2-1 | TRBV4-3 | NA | TGCGCCAGCAGCCAAGGCCTTTTTGGGACAGGGGGCGGGTATGAGCAGTTCTTC | CASSQGLFGTGGGYEQFF
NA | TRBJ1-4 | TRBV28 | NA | TGTGCCAGCAGTTCCGGACAGTATCTCAATGAAAAACTGTTTTTT | CASSSGQYLNEKLFF
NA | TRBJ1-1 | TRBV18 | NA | TGTGCCAGCTCATATCGTCCGGGAACGGATCATGAAGCTTTCTTT | CASSYRPGTDHEAFF
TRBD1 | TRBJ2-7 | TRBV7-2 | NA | TGTGCCAGCAGCCCACGGGACAGGGTTGACTCCTACGAGCAGTACTTC | CASSPRDRVDSYEQYF
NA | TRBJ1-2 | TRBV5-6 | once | TGTGCCAGCAGCTTGGGGCCCTATGGCTACACCTTC | CASSLGPYGYTF
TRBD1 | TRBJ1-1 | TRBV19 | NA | TGTGCCAGCAGAGGAGTTCCTCAGGGGGTGAACACTGAAGCTTTCTTT | CASRGVPQGVNTEAFF
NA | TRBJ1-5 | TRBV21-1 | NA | TGTGCCAGCAGCAAAAAATCCCAACCGCGGGACAGGGAATCGGACCAGCCCCAGCATTTT | CASSKKSQPRDRESDQPQHF
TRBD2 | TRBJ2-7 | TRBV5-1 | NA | TGCGCCAGCAGCTTGGATGGACTAGCGGGGGGCTACGAGCAGTACTTC | CASSLDGLAGGYEQYF
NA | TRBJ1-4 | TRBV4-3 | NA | TGCGCCAGCAGCCAAGATGGGAAGGCGGGTAATGAAAAACTGTTTTTT | CASSQDGKAGNEKLFF
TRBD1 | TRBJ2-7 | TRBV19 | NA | TGTGCCAGTAGCATACAGGGGGCAGGTGACGAGCAGTACTTC | CASSIQGAGDEQYF
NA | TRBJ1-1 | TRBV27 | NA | TGTGCCAGCAGTTTAATAGGGGGTGACACTGAAGCTTTCTTT | CASSLIGGDTEAFF
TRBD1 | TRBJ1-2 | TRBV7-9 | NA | TGTGCCAGCAGCGGCCCTGGGGCAGGGGGCGAGTCTGGCTACACCTTC | CASSGPGAGGESGYTF
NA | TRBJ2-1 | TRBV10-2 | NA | TGCGCCAGCAGTGAGGCAGGTGGCCCCTACAATGAGCAGTTCTTC | CASSEAGGPYNEQFF
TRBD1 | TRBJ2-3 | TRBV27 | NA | TGTGCCAGCAGCGCTTCGACAGGGGGGCCCACAGATACGCAGTATTTT | CASSASTGGPTDTQYF
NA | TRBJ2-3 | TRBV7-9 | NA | TGTGCCAGCAGCTCCCTCCTGGACACCAGCACAGATACGCAGTATTTT | CASSSLLDTSTDTQYF
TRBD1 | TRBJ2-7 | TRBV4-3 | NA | TGCGCCAGCAGCCAGGACCAGGGGGCACTGTACGAGCAGTACTTC | CASSQDQGALYEQYF
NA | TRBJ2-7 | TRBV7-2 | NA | TGTGCCAGCAGCTCTACAGGGAACGAGCAGTACTTC | CASSSTGNEQYF
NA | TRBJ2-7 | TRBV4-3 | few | TGCGCCAGCAGCCAAGAGCCAGGGCTAGGAGAGCAGTACTTC | CASSQEPGLGEQYF
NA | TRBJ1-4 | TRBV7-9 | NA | TGTGCCAGCAGCACGGACAGTAATGAAAAACTGTTCTTT | CASSTDSNEKLFF
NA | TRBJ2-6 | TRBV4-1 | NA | TGCGCCACCCAAACAGGGCCTGGGGCCAACGTCCTGACTTTC | CATQTGPGANVLTF
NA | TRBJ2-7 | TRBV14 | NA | TGTGCCAGCAGCCCACAGGGAGCCCTCGCCTACGAGCAGTACTTC | CASSPQGALAYEQYF
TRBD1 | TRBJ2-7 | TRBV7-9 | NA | TGTGCCAGCAGCGGCACCGGGACAGGGGCCGCCGAGCAGTACTTC | CASSGTGTGAAEQYF
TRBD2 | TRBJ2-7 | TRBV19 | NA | TGTGCCAGTAGTGCAGAAGGTCTAGCGGGGGTTCCAAGCCCCTACGAGCAGTACTTC | CASSAEGLAGVPSPYEQYF
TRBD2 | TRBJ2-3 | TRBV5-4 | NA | TGTGCCAGCAGCTTTGGCGCGGGGGGGCAAGATACGCAGTATTTT | CASSFGAGGQDTQYF
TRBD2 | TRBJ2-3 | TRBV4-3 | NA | TGCGCCAGCAGCCCGAACCCTAGCGGGGGGCTCATAGATACGCAGTATTTT | CASSPNPSGGLIDTQYF